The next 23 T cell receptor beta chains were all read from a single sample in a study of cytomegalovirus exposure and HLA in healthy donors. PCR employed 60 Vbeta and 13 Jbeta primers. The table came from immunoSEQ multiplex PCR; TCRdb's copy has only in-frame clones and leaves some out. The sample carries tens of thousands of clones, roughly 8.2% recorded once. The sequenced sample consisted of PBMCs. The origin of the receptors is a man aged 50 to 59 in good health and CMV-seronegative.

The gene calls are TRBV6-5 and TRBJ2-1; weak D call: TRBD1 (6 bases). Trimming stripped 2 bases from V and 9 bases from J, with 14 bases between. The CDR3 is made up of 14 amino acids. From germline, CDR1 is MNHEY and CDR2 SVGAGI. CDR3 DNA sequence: TGTGCCAGCAGTTACGGGACAAGTCAGGGTGAGCAGTTCTTC. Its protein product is CASSYGTSQGEQFF.

CDR3 sequence (DNA): TGTGCCAGCAGTCACAGGGGGCTTAGTGAAAAACTGTTTTTT. This encodes CASSHRGLSEKLFF. The chain combines TRBV28 with TRBJ1-4; the match to TRBD1 covers 9 bases. The CDR3 has 14 amino acids. In germline, CDR1 is MDHEN, CDR2 SYDVKM. The V segment lost 5 bases and the J segment 7 bases; nucleotides outside the gene matches: 5. Full variable domain (rest looked up from reference TRBV28 and TRBJ1-4): DVKVTQSSRYLVKRTGEKVFLECVQDMDHENMFWYRQDPGLGLRLIYFSYDVKMKEKGDIPEGYSVSREKKERFSLILESASTNQTSMYLCASSHRGLSEKLFFGSGTQLSVL.

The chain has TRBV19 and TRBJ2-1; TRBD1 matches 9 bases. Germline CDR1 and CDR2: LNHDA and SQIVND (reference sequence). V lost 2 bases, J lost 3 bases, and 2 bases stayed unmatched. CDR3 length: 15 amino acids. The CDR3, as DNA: TGTGCCAGTAGTATAAACAGGGGGCTCTACAATGAGCAGTTCTTC. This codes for CASSINRGLYNEQFF.

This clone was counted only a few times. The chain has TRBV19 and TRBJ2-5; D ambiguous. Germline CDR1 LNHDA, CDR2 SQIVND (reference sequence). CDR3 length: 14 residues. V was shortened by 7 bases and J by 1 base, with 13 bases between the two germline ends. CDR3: CASKAGDVQETQYF. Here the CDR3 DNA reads TGTGCCAGTAAGGCCGGAGACGTCCAAGAGACCCAGTACTTC.

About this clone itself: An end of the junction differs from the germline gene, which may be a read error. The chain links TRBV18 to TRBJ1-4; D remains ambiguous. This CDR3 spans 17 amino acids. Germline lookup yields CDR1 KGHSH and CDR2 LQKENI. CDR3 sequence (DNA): TGTGCCAGCTCAGCACCGGGAGGCCGAGCAACTAATGAAAAACTGTTTTTT. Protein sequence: CASSAPGGRATNEKLFF.

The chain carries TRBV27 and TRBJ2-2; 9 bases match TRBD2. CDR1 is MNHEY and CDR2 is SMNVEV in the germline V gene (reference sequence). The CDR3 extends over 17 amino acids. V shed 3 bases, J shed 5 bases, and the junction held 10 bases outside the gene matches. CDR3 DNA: TGTGCCAGCAGTTTTGGGCTAGCGGGATTTGAAACCGGGGAGCTGTTTTTT. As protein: CASSFGLAGFETGELFF.

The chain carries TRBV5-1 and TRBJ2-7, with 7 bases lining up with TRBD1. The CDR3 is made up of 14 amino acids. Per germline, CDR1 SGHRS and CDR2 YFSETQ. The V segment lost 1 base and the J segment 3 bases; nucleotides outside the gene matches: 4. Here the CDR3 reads CASSLFGQDYEQYF. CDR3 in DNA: TGCGCCAGCAGCTTGTTCGGACAGGACTACGAGCAGTACTTC.

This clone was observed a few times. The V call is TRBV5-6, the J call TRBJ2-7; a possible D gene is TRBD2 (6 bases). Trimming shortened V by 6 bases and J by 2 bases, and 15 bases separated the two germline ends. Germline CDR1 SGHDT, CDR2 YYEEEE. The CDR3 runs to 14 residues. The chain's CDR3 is CASTGPRGTYEQYF. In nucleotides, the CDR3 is TGTGCCAGCACGGGGCCCCGGGGGACCTACGAGCAGTACTTC.

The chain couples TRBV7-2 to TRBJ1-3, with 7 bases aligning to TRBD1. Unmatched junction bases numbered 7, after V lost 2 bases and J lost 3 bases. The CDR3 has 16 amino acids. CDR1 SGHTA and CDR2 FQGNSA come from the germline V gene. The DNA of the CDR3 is TGTGCCAGCAGCTTACCGGGCAGGGGGGTTGGAAACACCATATATTTT. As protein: CASSLPGRGVGNTIYF.

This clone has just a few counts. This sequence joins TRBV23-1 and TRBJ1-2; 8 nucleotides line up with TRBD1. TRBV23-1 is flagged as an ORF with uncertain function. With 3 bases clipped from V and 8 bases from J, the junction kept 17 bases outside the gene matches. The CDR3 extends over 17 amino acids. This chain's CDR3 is CASSHPHRTDRAEGYTF. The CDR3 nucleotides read TGCGCCAGCAGTCATCCCCATCGTACGGACAGGGCGGAAGGCTACACCTTC.

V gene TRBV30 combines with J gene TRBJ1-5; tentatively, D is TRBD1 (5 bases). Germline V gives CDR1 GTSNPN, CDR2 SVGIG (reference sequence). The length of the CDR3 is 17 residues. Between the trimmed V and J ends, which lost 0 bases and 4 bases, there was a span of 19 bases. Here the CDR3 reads CAWSVQVGGDPNQPQHF. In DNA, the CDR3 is TGTGCCTGGAGTGTACAGGTGGGAGGGGACCCAAATCAGCCCCAGCATTTT.

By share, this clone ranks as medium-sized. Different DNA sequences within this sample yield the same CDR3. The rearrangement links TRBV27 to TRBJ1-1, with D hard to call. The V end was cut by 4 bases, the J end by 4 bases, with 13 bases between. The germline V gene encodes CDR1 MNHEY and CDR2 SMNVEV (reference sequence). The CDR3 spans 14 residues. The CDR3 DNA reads TGTGCCAGCAGTTCGAGGACCGGAGGCACTGAAGCTTTCTTT. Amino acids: CASSSRTGGTEAFF.

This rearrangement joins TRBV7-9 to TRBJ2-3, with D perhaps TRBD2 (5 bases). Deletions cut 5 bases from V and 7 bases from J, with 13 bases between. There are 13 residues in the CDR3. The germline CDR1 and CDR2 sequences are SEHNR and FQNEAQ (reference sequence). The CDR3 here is CASSVPGIYTQYF. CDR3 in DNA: TGTGCCAGCAGCGTACCGGGAATCTATACGCAGTATTTT.

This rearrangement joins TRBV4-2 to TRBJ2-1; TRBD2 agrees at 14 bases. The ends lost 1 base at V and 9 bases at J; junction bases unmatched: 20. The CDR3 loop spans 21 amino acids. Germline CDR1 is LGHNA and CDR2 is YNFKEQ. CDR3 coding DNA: TGTGCCAGCAGCCAAGTGCAAGTGGGAGGACTAGCGGGAGGTAGTAGTGGTGAGCAGTTCTTC. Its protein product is CASSQVQVGGLAGGSSGEQFF.

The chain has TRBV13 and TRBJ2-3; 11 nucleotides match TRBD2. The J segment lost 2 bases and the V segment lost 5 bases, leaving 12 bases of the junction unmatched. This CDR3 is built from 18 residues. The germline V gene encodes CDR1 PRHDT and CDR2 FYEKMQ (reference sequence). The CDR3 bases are TGTGCCAGCAGCCCCCGCAGACCGGGACTAGCGGTCACAGATACGCAGTATTTT. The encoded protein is CASSPRRPGLAVTDTQYF.

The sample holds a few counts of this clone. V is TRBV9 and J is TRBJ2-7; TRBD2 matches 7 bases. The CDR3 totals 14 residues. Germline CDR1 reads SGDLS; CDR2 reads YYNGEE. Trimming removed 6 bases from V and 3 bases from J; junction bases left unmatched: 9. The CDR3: CASNGGIAGYEQYF. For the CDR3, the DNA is TGTGCCAGCAACGGGGGGATTGCTGGCTACGAGCAGTACTTC.

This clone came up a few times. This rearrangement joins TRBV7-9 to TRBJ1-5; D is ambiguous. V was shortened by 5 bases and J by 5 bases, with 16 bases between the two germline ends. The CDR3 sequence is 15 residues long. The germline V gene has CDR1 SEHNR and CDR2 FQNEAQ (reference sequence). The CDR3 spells CASSHTREKYQPQHF. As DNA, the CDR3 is TGTGCCAGCAGCCACACCCGGGAAAAATATCAGCCCCAGCATTTT.

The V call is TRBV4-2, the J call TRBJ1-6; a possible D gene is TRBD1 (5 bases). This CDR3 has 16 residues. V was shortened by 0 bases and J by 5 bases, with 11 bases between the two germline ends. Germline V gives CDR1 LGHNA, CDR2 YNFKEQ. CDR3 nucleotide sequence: TGTGCCAGCAGCCAAGATCTGACAGCCGATAATTCACCCCTCCACTTT. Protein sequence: CASSQDLTADNSPLHF.

CDR3 sequence (DNA): TGTGCCAGTAGTATTGGGACTGCCTGGGATGAGCAGTTCTTC. As protein: CASSIGTAWDEQFF. The J gene is TRBJ2-1, the V gene TRBV19; tentative D call: TRBD2 (6 bases). Germline lookup yields CDR1 LNHDA and CDR2 SQIVND (reference sequence). This CDR3 contains 14 residues. The V gene lost 3 bases and the J gene lost 8 bases, with 14 bases spanning the gap.

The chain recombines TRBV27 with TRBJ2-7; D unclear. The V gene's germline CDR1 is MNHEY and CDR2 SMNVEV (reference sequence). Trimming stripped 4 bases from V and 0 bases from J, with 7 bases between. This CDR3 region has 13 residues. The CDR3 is CASSSRFSYEQYF. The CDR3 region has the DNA TGTGCCAGCAGTTCCAGGTTCTCCTACGAGCAGTACTTC.

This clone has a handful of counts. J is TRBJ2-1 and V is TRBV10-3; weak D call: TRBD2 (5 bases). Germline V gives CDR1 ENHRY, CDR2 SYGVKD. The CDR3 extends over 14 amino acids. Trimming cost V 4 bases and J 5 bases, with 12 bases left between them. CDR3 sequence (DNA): TGTGCCATCAGTGGGGCTAGCCGAAACAATGAGCAGTTCTTC. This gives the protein CAISGASRNNEQFF.

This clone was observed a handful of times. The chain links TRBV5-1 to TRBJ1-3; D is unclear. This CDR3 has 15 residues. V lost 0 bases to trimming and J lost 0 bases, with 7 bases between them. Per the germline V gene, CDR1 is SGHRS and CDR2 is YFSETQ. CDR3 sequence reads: CASSLEGSSGNTIYF. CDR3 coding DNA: TGCGCCAGCAGCTTGGAAGGGAGCTCTGGAAACACCATATATTTT. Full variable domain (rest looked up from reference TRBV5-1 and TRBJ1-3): KAGVTQTPRYLIKTRGQQVTLSCSPISGHRSVSWYQQTPGQGLQFLFEYFSETQRNKGNFPGRFSGRQFSNSRSEMNVSTLELGDSALYLCASSLEGSSGNTIYFGEGSWLTVV.

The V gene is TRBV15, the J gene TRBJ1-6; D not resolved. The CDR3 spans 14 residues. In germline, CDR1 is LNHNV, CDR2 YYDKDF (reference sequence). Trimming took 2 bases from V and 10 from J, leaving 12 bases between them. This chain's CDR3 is CATSRYSRESPLHF. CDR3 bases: TGTGCCACCAGCAGATACTCGAGGGAATCACCCCTCCACTTT.